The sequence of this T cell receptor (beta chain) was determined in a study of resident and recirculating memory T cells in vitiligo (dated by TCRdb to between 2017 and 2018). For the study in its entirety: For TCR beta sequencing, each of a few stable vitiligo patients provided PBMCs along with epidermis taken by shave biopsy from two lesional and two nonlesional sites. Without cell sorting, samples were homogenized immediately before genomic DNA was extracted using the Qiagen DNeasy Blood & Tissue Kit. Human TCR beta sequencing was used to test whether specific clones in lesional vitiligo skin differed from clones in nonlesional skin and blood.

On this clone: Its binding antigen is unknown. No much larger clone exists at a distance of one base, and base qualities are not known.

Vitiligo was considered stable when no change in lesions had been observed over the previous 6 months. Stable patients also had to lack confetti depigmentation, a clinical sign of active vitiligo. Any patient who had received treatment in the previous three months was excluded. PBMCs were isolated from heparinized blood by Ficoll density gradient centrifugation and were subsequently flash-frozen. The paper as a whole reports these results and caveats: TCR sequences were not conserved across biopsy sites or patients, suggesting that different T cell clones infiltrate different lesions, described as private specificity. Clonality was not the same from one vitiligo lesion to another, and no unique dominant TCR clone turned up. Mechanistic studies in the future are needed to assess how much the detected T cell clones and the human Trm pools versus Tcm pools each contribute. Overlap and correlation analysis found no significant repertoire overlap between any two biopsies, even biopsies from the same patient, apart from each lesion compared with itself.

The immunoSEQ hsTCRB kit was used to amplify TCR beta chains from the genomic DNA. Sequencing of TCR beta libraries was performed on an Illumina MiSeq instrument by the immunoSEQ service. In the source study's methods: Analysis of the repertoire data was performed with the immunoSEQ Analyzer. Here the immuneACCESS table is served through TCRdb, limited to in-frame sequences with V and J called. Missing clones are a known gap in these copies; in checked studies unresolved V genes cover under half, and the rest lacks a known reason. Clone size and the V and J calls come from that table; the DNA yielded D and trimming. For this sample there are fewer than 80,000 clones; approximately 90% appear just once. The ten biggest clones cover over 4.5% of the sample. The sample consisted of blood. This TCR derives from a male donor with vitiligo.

The CDR3: CASSQAAGRVDSPLHF. In nucleotide form, the sequence is TGCGCCAGCAGCCAAGCCGCAGGGCGTGTGGATTCACCCCTCCACTTT. The sequence is built from TRBV4-3 and TRBJ1-6; TRBD1 is a possible D gene, resting on 5 matching bases. The CDR3 numbers 16 residues from cysteine through phenylalanine. The sequence is cut down to CDR3 DNA, 48 bases in frame from base 1. Trimming removed 1 base from V and 8 bases from J, leaving 15 bases between the germline ends. In the germline V gene, CDR1 corresponds to LGHNA and CDR2 to YSLEER.